What follows are 27 T cell receptor beta chains derived from one specimen sequenced in a study of cytomegalovirus exposure and HLA in healthy donors listed by TCRdb under 2017. The library was prepared using the immunoSEQ multiplex PCR assay. The multiplex PCR relied on a mix of 60 forward primers for TCR Vbeta segments and 13 reverse primers for TCR Jbeta segments. TCRdb limited this immuneACCESS table to in-frame rearrangements with V and J called. A share of clones is missing; checked studies link under half to unresolved V genes, and the rest is unexplained. A total of some 170,000 clones appear in this sample, 70% to 85% of them only once. Clones ranked in the top ten supply about 3.8% of the sample. Sequenced input: PBMCs. The origin of the receptors is a woman aged 60 to 75 in good health and CMV-seropositive.

This chain uses TRBV19 with TRBJ2-7; TRBD1 matches 11 bases. Germline trimming cut 5 bases from V and 0 bases from J; bases unmatched to any gene: 6. Germline-derived CDR1 and CDR2 are LNHDA and SQIVND (reference sequence). The CDR3 contains 16 residues. Here the CDR3 reads CASSGGQGAFSYEQYF. The CDR3 region has the DNA TGTGCCAGTAGTGGCGGACAGGGGGCGTTCTCCTACGAGCAGTACTTC.

The chain links TRBV28 to TRBJ1-2, with no clear D. V was pared by 7 bases and J by 4 bases, with 10 bases between. Germline CDR1 reads MDHEN; CDR2 reads SYDVKM. CDR3 length: 12 residues. In nucleotides, the CDR3 is TGTGCCAGCATGGGTTCGGGCTATGGCTACACCTTC. Its translation: CASMGSGYGYTF.

The CDR3 sequence: CASSLRGGRTDTQYF. The CDR3, as DNA: TGTGCCAGCAGTTTACGGGGGGGGAGGACAGATACGCAGTATTTT. The chain carries TRBV27 and TRBJ2-3, with 8 bases matching TRBD2. The CDR3 is 15 residues long. Looked up from germline, CDR1 is MNHEY and CDR2 is SMNVEV (reference sequence). V was pared by 2 bases and J by 3 bases, with 4 bases of the junction left unmatched.

This clone rates as medium-sized (0.01 to 0.1%). V is TRBV7-9 and J is TRBJ1-2; 7 nucleotides match TRBD1. V shed 5 bases and J 2 bases; nucleotides not matched to a gene: 5. The CDR3 consists of 14 residues. CDR1 and CDR2 from the germline V gene are SEHNR and FQNEAQ (reference sequence). In nucleotides, the CDR3 is TGTGCCAGCAGCCGGGGACAGTTGAACTATGGCTACACCTTC. Protein product: CASSRGQLNYGYTF.

The chain recombines TRBV7-2 with TRBJ2-1; 7 bases match TRBD1. Germline trimming cut 6 bases from V and 3 bases from J; bases unmatched to any gene: 5. CDR1 SGHTA and CDR2 FQGNSA come from the germline V gene. This CDR3 comprises 14 residues. The CDR3 region has the DNA TGTGCCAGCAGTTTCGGGACAGACTACAATGAGCAGTTCTTC. This codes for CASSFGTDYNEQFF.

This clone was counted a few times. The chain carries TRBV6-6 and TRBJ2-2, with 8 bases identical to TRBD2. CDR3 length: 13 residues. Germline V gene data show CDR1 as MNHNY and CDR2 as SVGAGI (reference sequence). V shed 2 bases and J 7 bases; nucleotides not matched to a gene: 0. The CDR3, as DNA: TGTGCCAGCAGTTACACTAGCGGCGGGGAGCTGTTTTTT. Amino acids: CASSYTSGGELFF.

V and J are TRBV5-1 and TRBJ1-3; 8 positions match TRBD1. CDR3 length equals 15 residues. Losses at the gene ends were 4 bases for V and 5 bases for J; bases not matched to a gene: 8. The germline CDR1 and CDR2 sequences are SGHRS and YFSETQ. In DNA, the CDR3 is TGCGCCAGCAGCGCCGGACAGGGTGGGAGAAACACCATATATTTT. Its translation: CASSAGQGGRNTIYF. Together with reference TRBV5-1 and TRBJ1-3, the CDR3 gives the full variable domain: KAGVTQTPRYLIKTRGQQVTLSCSPISGHRSVSWYQQTPGQGLQFLFEYFSETQRNKGNFPGRFSGRQFSNSRSEMNVSTLELGDSALYLCASSAGQGGRNTIYFGEGSWLTVV.

This clone was recorded a few times. The chain couples TRBV7-9 to TRBJ1-1, with a tentative D call TRBD1 (5 bases). This CDR3 has 16 residues. Between the trimmed V and J ends, which lost 5 bases and 1 base, there was a span of 17 bases. CDR1 SEHNR and CDR2 FQNEAQ come from the germline V gene (reference sequence). CDR3 nucleotide sequence: TGTGCCAGCAGCACCTGGGCAGGGTATAGGAACACTGAAGCTTTCTTT. Amino acid sequence: CASSTWAGYRNTEAFF.

The CDR3 sequence is CASSYWAGKTYEQYF. CDR3 nucleotide sequence: TGTGCCAGCAGTTACTGGGCAGGGAAGACCTACGAGCAGTACTTC. V usage is TRBV6-5 and J usage is TRBJ2-7; perhaps TRBD1 as D (5 bases). CDR1 and CDR2 (germline): MNHEY, SVGAGI. The CDR3 covers 15 residues. Trimming pared 1 base from V and 2 bases from J, leaving 12 bases between.

This chain connects TRBV30 to TRBJ1-4; D unresolved. CDR1 and CDR2 (germline): GTSNPN, SVGIG (reference sequence). Trimming took off 4 bases at V and 3 bases at J, with 6 bases between the two ends. This CDR3 is built from 12 residues. CDR3 region: CAWTEANEKLFF. The CDR3 DNA follows: TGTGCCTGGACAGAAGCTAATGAAAAACTGTTTTTT.

In its sample, this clone was seen once. Here the CDR3 reads CASGAESTDTQYF. DNA for the CDR3: TGTGCCAGCGGAGCAGAAAGCACAGATACGCAGTATTTT. The V call is TRBV2, the J call TRBJ2-3; no firm D call. Deletions cut 8 bases from V and 0 bases from J, with 9 bases between. The CDR3 is 13 amino acids. Germline-derived CDR1 and CDR2 are SNHLY and FYNNEI.

The chain uses TRBV9 and TRBJ2-1, with a tentative D call TRBD2 (6 bases). V was cut by 4 bases and J by 5 bases, with 13 bases left in between. Germline lookup yields CDR1 SGDLS and CDR2 YYNGEE. The CDR3 covers 14 residues. The CDR3 loop reads CASSPGRRDNEQFF. As DNA, the CDR3 is TGTGCCAGCAGCCCAGGTCGGAGGGACAATGAGCAGTTCTTC.

The table lists this clone with a few counts. The rearrangement joins TRBV5-1 to TRBJ1-4; 8 nucleotides agree with TRBD1. V shed 2 bases, J shed 8 bases, and the junction held 8 bases outside the gene matches. This CDR3 comprises 15 residues. Germline V gene sequence: CDR1 SGHRS, CDR2 YFSETQ. The CDR3 loop is CASSFTGGGSEKLFF. In DNA form, the CDR3 reads TGCGCCAGCAGCTTCACAGGGGGGGGGAGCGAAAAACTGTTTTTT. The complete variable domain, with remaining parts taken from reference TRBV5-1 and TRBJ1-4, reads KAGVTQTPRYLIKTRGQQVTLSCSPISGHRSVSWYQQTPGQGLQFLFEYFSETQRNKGNFPGRFSGRQFSNSRSEMNVSTLELGDSALYLCASSFTGGGSEKLFFGSGTQLSVL.

The chain employs TRBV30 and TRBJ2-1; 9 bases match TRBD1. V lost 4 bases and J lost 2; bases outside the gene matches: 6. Germline CDR1 is GTSNPN and CDR2 is SVGIG (reference sequence). The CDR3 is made up of 15 amino acids. The CDR3 loop reads CAWNDGQGTYNEQFF. The CDR3 DNA sequence: TGTGCCTGGAACGATGGACAGGGGACCTACAATGAGCAGTTCTTC. The full variable domain, with the rest looked up from reference TRBV30 and TRBJ2-1, is SQTIHQWPATLVQPVGSPLSLECTVEGTSNPNLYWYRQAAGRGLQLLFYSVGIGQISSEVPQNLSASRPQDRQFILSSKKLLLSDSGFYLCAWNDGQGTYNEQFFGPGTRLTVL.

The chain has TRBV11-2 and TRBJ2-7; TRBD1 might be the D (5 bases). The CDR3 runs to 15 residues. Germline CDR1 reads SGHAT; CDR2 reads FQNNGV. V was shortened by 7 bases and J by 0 bases, with 16 bases between the two germline ends. CDR3 nucleotides: TGTGCCAGCACAGAAAGGGGAACGACCTCCTACGAGCAGTACTTC. Translated, it gives CASTERGTTSYEQYF. Complete variable domain (other parts from reference TRBV11-2 and TRBJ2-7): EAGVAQSPRYKIIEKRQSVAFWCNPISGHATLYWYQQILGQGPKLLIQFQNNGVVDDSQLPKDRFSAERLKGVDSTLKIQPAKLEDSAVYLCASTERGTTSYEQYFGPGTRLTVT.

A note on this clone: Other DNA sequences within the sample encode an identical CDR3. The DNA for the CDR3 is TGTGCCAGCAGCTTATTCCGGGAGGGCTCAGATACGCAGTATTTT. Translating gives CASSLFREGSDTQYF. The chain employs TRBV7-9 and TRBJ2-3, with 8 bases that match TRBD2. The ends lost 2 bases at V and 4 bases at J; junction bases unmatched: 5. Germline loops: CDR1 SEHNR, CDR2 FQNEAQ (reference sequence). The CDR3 spans 15 residues.

This clone came up a few times. Additional DNA sequences in this sample encode the identical CDR3. In DNA, the CDR3 is TGTGCCAGCAGCGTAGGCGGCACTGGAAACACCATATATTTT. This sequence encodes CASSVGGTGNTIYF. This sequence joins TRBV9 and TRBJ1-3, with D hard to call. Germline CDR1 is SGDLS and CDR2 is YYNGEE. V was pared by 0 bases and J by 2 bases, with 6 bases between. The CDR3 contains 14 residues.

This clone came up a few times. This sequence joins TRBV30 and TRBJ1-1; D gene unclear. Germline loops: CDR1 GTSNPN, CDR2 SVGIG (reference sequence). This CDR3 has 13 residues. V gave up 2 bases and J gave up 0 bases, with 7 bases separating them. This CDR3 reads CAWSPRLNTEAFF. The CDR3 region has the DNA TGTGCCTGGAGTCCTCGGTTGAACACTGAAGCTTTCTTT.

V and J are TRBV11-2 and TRBJ2-3, with D possibly being TRBD2 (7 bases). The V gene lost 1 base and the J gene lost 2 bases, with 13 bases spanning the gap. This CDR3 contains 16 residues. In germline, CDR1 is SGHAT, CDR2 FQNNGV. Written as DNA, the CDR3 is TGTGCCAGCAGCTTAGGTGCGGGGGCGTCCACAGATACGCAGTATTTT. Translated: CASSLGAGASTDTQYF.

The V call is TRBV25-1, the J call TRBJ2-7; a possible D gene is TRBD2 (5 bases). Trimming left V 7 bases short and J 3 bases short, with 13 bases between. CDR3 length equals 13 residues. Per the germline V gene, CDR1 is MGHDK and CDR2 is SYGVNS. CDR3 in DNA: TGTGCCAGCAACGACCGGGGTGGCTACGAGCAGTACTTC. As protein: CASNDRGGYEQYF.

This sequence joins TRBV30 and TRBJ2-5; 7 bases are a match to TRBD1. This CDR3 region has 13 residues. V dropped 2 bases and J dropped 1; count of bases not matched to a gene: 1. Germline V gene sequence: CDR1 GTSNPN, CDR2 SVGIG (reference sequence). The CDR3 region is CAWSWTGQETQYF. The CDR3 region has the DNA TGTGCCTGGAGTTGGACAGGCCAAGAGACCCAGTACTTC.

J is TRBJ2-1 and V is TRBV28; D is possibly TRBD1 (6 bases). Germline V CDR1 and CDR2: MDHEN, SYDVKM. Deletions cut 5 bases from V and 4 bases from J, with 9 bases between. The CDR3 contains 13 residues. The CDR3 DNA is TGTGCCAGCAGTCTGGACAGTTACAATGAGCAGTTCTTC. Its protein is CASSLDSYNEQFF.

J is TRBJ1-5 and V is TRBV4-3, with D uncertain. Trimming took off 0 bases at V and 4 bases at J, with 4 bases between the two ends. The V gene's germline CDR1 is LGHNA and CDR2 YSLEER. This CDR3 has 13 residues. The CDR3 DNA sequence: TGCGCCAGCAGCCAAGAACAGAATCAGCCCCAGCATTTT. It specifies CASSQEQNQPQHF.

This chain joins TRBV7-2 and TRBJ2-1, with D maybe TRBD2 (5 bases). From germline, CDR1 is SGHTA and CDR2 FQGNSA. The CDR3 loop spans 14 amino acids. Trimming took 3 bases from V and 1 from J, leaving 7 bases between them. CDR3 in amino acids: CASSLERSYNEQFF. The CDR3 coding sequence is TGTGCCAGCAGCTTGGAGCGGTCCTACAATGAGCAGTTCTTC.

This clone was counted once. DNA for the CDR3: TGTGCCAGCAGTGCTACGACAGGGGGCTGTTTGAAGCAGTACTTC. It codes for CASSATTGGCLKQYF. The genes are TRBV9 and TRBJ2-7, with 10 nucleotides matching TRBD1. CDR3 length equals 15 residues. V lost 5 bases to trimming and J lost 8 bases; unmatched junction nucleotides: 13. Germline lookup yields CDR1 SGDLS and CDR2 YYNGEE.

This clone was detected only a few times. The rearrangement joins TRBV15 to TRBJ2-6; no definite D call. V was shortened by 4 bases and J by 3 bases, with 13 bases between the two germline ends. Germline CDR1 is LNHNV and CDR2 is YYDKDF (reference sequence). The CDR3 spans 16 residues. This CDR3 is CATSNSPPGGANVLTF. CDR3 nucleotides: TGTGCCACCAGCAACTCACCCCCTGGTGGGGCCAACGTCCTGACTTTC.

The chain has TRBV4-2 and TRBJ2-1, with 12 nucleotides matching TRBD2. V trimming: 0 bases; J trimming: 16 bases; junction bases outside the gene matches: 13. Germline V gene lookup returns CDR1 LGHNA and CDR2 YNFKEQ. The CDR3 has 16 residues. CDR3 in DNA: TGTGCCAGCAGCCAAGAAGGAGGTCTAGCGGGAGGGGTTAGTTTCTTC. This encodes CASSQEGGLAGGVSFF.